Each of the 6 T cell receptor beta chains below was sequenced from the same sample in a study of blood T cell repertoires in COVID-19. Sequenced by immunoSEQ multiplex PCR; TCRdb stores in-frame clones only, minus some. The table shows 160,000 or so clones, with roughly 93% occurring only once. Sequencing used peripheral blood. These receptors were collected from a man aged 18-30 years with acute or convalescent COVID-19.

The rearrangement joins TRBV2 to TRBJ2-1, with 11 bases that match TRBD2. The CDR3 is made up of 17 amino acids. V was clipped by 4 bases and J by 7 bases; unmatched bases: 12. From germline, CDR1 is SNHLY and CDR2 FYNNEI. Written as DNA, the CDR3 is TGTGCCAGCAGTGGGCCTAGCGGGAGGCCCGAGGGAAATGAGCAGTTCTTC. Its translation: CASSGPSGRPEGNEQFF.

Notes on this clone: Other DNA sequences in the same sample also yield this CDR3. This chain joins TRBV19 and TRBJ1-5, with 7 bases identical to TRBD1. The J segment lost 7 bases and the V segment lost 5 bases, leaving 5 bases of the junction unmatched. The CDR3 runs to 13 residues. The germline gives CDR1 LNHDA, CDR2 SQIVND (reference sequence). The DNA for the CDR3 is TGTGCCAGTAGTCCACAGGGGAACCAGCCCCAGCATTTT. Translating it yields CASSPQGNQPQHF.

This clone showed up just once. The V call is TRBV28, the J call TRBJ2-3; 7 bases are a match to TRBD1. The junction had 8 bases not matched to a gene; V was cut back by 5 bases and J by 3 bases. The germline V gene has CDR1 MDHEN and CDR2 SYDVKM. The CDR3 length is 15 residues. CDR3 region: CASSPPTGLTDTQYF. DNA of the CDR3: TGTGCCAGCAGTCCTCCGACAGGGTTGACAGATACGCAGTATTTT. The entire variable domain, with the rest obtained from reference TRBV28 and TRBJ2-3, is as follows: DVKVTQSSRYLVKRTGEKVFLECVQDMDHENMFWYRQDPGLGLRLIYFSYDVKMKEKGDIPEGYSVSREKKERFSLILESASTNQTSMYLCASSPPTGLTDTQYFGPGTRLTVL.

The table lists this clone with a few counts. The chain carries TRBV5-1 and TRBJ1-1; 9 nucleotides agree with TRBD1. CDR3 length equals 13 residues. Looked up from germline, CDR1 is SGHRS and CDR2 is YFSETQ. The junction had 3 bases not matched to a gene; V was cut back by 2 bases and J by 7 bases. CDR3 DNA: TGCGCCAGCAGCTTTACAGGGGGCCTTGAAGCTTTCTTT. Its translation is CASSFTGGLEAFF.

CDR3 coding DNA: TGCGCCAGCAGCCCCAGGTCCGAGCGGGAGAGCCCAGATACGCAGTATTTT. This sequence encodes CASSPRSERESPDTQYF. The chain is built from TRBV5-1 and TRBJ2-3, with 8 bases identical to TRBD2. Germline CDR1 and CDR2: SGHRS and YFSETQ. V gave up 4 bases and J gave up 4 bases; unmatched junction bases: 14. The CDR3 is made up of 17 amino acids.

The chain uses TRBV20-1 and TRBJ1-2; D is perhaps TRBD1 (5 bases). The CDR3 runs to 11 residues. V lost 7 bases, J lost 2 bases, and 8 bases lay in between. Per germline, CDR1 DFQATT and CDR2 SNEGSKA (reference sequence). CDR3 sequence: CSVGGNYGYTF. CDR3 nucleotides: TGCAGTGTCGGGGGAAACTATGGCTACACCTTC.